The 26 T cell receptor beta chains in this list originate from one sample, sequenced in a study of T cells in Graves' hyperthyroidism and ophthalmopathy. The TCR beta CDR3 regions underwent amplification using RNA transcripts as the source. The TCR CDR3 first-round RT-PCR relied on the HTBI primer set. In TCRdb, the multiplex PCR reads were re-called with MiXCR into one record per CDR3 protein. The table has about 360,000 distinct CDR3 sequences, roughly 19% seen once; the top ten hold about 3.5%. Source material: blood. The receptors shown here come from a woman aged 18-29 years with Graves' hyperthyroidism.

This clonotype was recorded at least ten times. The CDR3 DNA sequence: TGTGCCATCAGCGGGACAGGGGTCTCCGAGCAGTACTTC. It codes for CAISGTGVSEQYF. V usage is TRBV10-3 and J usage is TRBJ2-7, with TRBD1 matching over 10 bases. V lost 6 bases to trimming and J lost 6 bases; unmatched junction nucleotides: 5. CDR3 length: 13 residues. Looked up from germline, CDR1 is ENHRY and CDR2 is SYGVKD.

The table lists this clonotype with many counts. The chain has TRBV27 and TRBJ2-2; D remains ambiguous. Germline V gives CDR1 MNHEY, CDR2 SMNVEV (reference sequence). V was shortened by 3 bases and J by 1 base, with 9 bases between the two germline ends. The CDR3 runs 15 residues. The CDR3 region is CASSFSAENTGELFF. The CDR3 region has the DNA TGTGCCAGCAGTTTCTCGGCGGAGAACACCGGGGAGCTGTTTTTT.

The sample holds many counts of this clonotype. This rearrangement joins TRBV15 to TRBJ1-2; D not resolved. The CDR3 sequence is 17 residues long. Germline assignment: CDR1 LNHNV and CDR2 YYDKDF (reference sequence). V gave up 0 bases and J gave up 0 bases, with 14 bases separating them. The CDR3 loop is CATSRDPPQETNYGYTF. As DNA, the CDR3 is TGTGCCACCAGCAGAGATCCCCCGCAGGAAACTAACTATGGCTACACCTTC.

This clonotype was seen ten or more times. Its ends do not fully match the called genes, so a read error is possible. The chain combines TRBV5-6 with TRBJ1-1; D unresolved. The CDR3 covers 13 residues. CDR1 SGHDT and CDR2 YYEEEE come from the germline V gene. The CDR3 region has the DNA TGTGCCAGCAGTTTGGATCCCCAGGTTTTGGCTTTCTTT. Protein sequence: CASSLDPQVLAFF.

In its sample, this clonotype was seen many times. CDR3 sequence reads: CSPRETSGGELFF. The CDR3 nucleotides are TGCAGCCCCCGCGAGACCTCAGGAGGGGAGCTGTTTTTT. The V and J genes are TRBV20-1 and TRBJ2-2; no reliable D call. The length of the CDR3 is 13 residues. Germline CDR1 DFQATT, CDR2 SNEGSKA (reference sequence).

This clonotype came up a few times. The junction departs from germline at one end; a sequencing error may be responsible. This chain's CDR3 is CASKRMGDHIKYF. CDR3 DNA: TGTGCCAGCAAGAGGATGGGGGATCACATTAAGTACTTC. V gene TRBV7-9 combines with J gene TRBJ2-4; the D call may be TRBD1 or TRBD2 (5 bases each). CDR3 length: 13 amino acids. The V gene's germline CDR1 is SEHNR and CDR2 FQNEAQ (reference sequence). The whole variable domain, filled in from reference TRBV7-9 and TRBJ2-4, reads DTGVSQNPRHKITKRGQNVTFRCDPISEHNRLYWYRQTLGQGPEFLTYFQNEAQLEKSRLLSDRFSAERPKGSFSTLEIQRTEQGDSAMYLCASKRMGDHIKYFGAGTRLSVL.

The sample holds many counts of this clonotype. The V gene is TRBV20-1, the J gene TRBJ1-1; a possible D gene is TRBD1 (6 bases). This CDR3 spans 13 amino acids. Germline CDR1 reads DFQATT; CDR2 reads SNEGSKA (reference sequence). Trimming pared 0 bases from V and 5 bases from J, leaving 10 bases between. The CDR3 DNA sequence: TGCAGTGCTAGAGAAGGGGGGGTGACTGAAGCTTTCTTT. This translates into CSAREGGVTEAFF.

Many counts were recorded for this clonotype. J is TRBJ2-7 and V is TRBV27; no firm D call. Germline lookup yields CDR1 MNHEY and CDR2 SMNVEV (reference sequence). V was clipped by 5 bases and J by 0 bases, with 8 bases between them. The CDR3 covers 13 residues. The CDR3 spells CASSRMSSYEQYF. CDR3 nucleotides: TGTGCCAGCAGTCGGATGAGCTCCTACGAGCAGTACTTC.

This clonotype was counted a single time. The chain joins TRBV6-1 to TRBJ1-2; 7 positions agree with TRBD1. Trimming at V came to 5 bases and at J to 3 bases, leaving 6 bases not matched to a gene. This CDR3 is built from 14 residues. Germline loops: CDR1 MNHNS, CDR2 SASEGT. The CDR3 protein is CASSTQGTDYGYTF. Written as DNA, the CDR3 is TGTGCCAGCAGTACCCAAGGGACAGACTATGGCTACACCTTC.

This clonotype was seen at least ten times. The chain uses TRBV5-1 and TRBJ2-2; 7 nucleotides align to TRBD2. CDR3 length equals 14 residues. Germline CDR1 SGHRS, CDR2 YFSETQ. Trimming removed 2 bases from V and 5 bases from J; junction bases left unmatched: 3. CDR3 in amino acids: CASSFAGETGELFF. CDR3 sequence (DNA): TGCGCCAGCAGCTTTGCGGGGGAAACCGGGGAGCTGTTTTTT.

This chain connects TRBV5-6 to TRBJ1-2, with D maybe TRBD1 (5 bases). Trimming removed 0 bases at V and 5 bases at J, with 29 bases between. In germline, CDR1 is SGHDT, CDR2 YYEEEE. The CDR3 contains 20 residues. CDR3 coding DNA: TGTGCCAGCAGCTTGGTAGGGACCCAGAGGTTTGGCGGTCGACAGTATGGCTACACCTTC. Protein product: CASSLVGTQRFGGRQYGYTF.

Comments on this clonotype: A much larger clone lies a single base off, so this may be a read error. The rearrangement links TRBV18 to TRBJ2-5, with no clear D. The length of the CDR3 is 14 residues. Germline V gene sequence: CDR1 KGHSH, CDR2 LQKENI. CDR3 coding DNA: TGTGCCAGCTCACCATATGGGCTGAAAGAGACCAAGTACTTC. Translating it yields CASSPYGLKETKYF.

The chain couples TRBV4-1 to TRBJ2-7, with 10 positions matching TRBD2. This CDR3 contains 17 residues. From germline, CDR1 is MGHRA and CDR2 YSYEKL. Unmatched junction bases numbered 14, after V lost 4 bases and J lost 5 bases. The CDR3 is CASSRESGQRGGNEQYF. In DNA, the CDR3 is TGCGCCAGCAGCCGAGAGTCCGGCCAGCGGGGGGGCAACGAGCAGTACTTC.

The chain employs TRBV3-1 and TRBJ2-7, with 11 bases lining up with TRBD1. This CDR3 is 15 amino acids long. Germline assignment: CDR1 LGHDT and CDR2 YNNKEL (reference sequence). J gave up 5 bases and V 4 bases, and 7 bases lay outside the gene matches. The CDR3: CASSPGDRGIDEQYF. The DNA for the CDR3 is TGTGCCAGCAGCCCCGGGGACAGGGGGATCGACGAGCAGTACTTC.

This clonotype was observed many times. The rearrangement joins TRBV4-1 to TRBJ1-5; tentative D call: TRBD1 (5 bases). The V end lost 4 bases, the J end lost 1 base, and 17 bases lay between the germline ends. The CDR3 sequence is 17 residues long. Per germline, CDR1 MGHRA and CDR2 YSYEKL. The CDR3 sequence: CASSPERGQESNQPQHF. For the CDR3, the DNA is TGCGCCAGCAGCCCGGAAAGGGGTCAGGAAAGCAATCAGCCCCAGCATTTT.

This clonotype was detected ten times or more. The chain recombines TRBV28 with TRBJ2-2; D gene unclear. In germline, CDR1 is MDHEN, CDR2 SYDVKM. The CDR3 runs 13 residues. V shed 2 bases and J shed 6 bases, with 7 bases lying between them. The DNA for the CDR3 is TGTGCCAGCAGTTTAGTAGGCCCCGGGGAGCTGTTTTTT. It is translated as CASSLVGPGELFF.

Many counts were recorded for this clonotype. This CDR3 is CASRFSNTGELFF. The CDR3 DNA reads as TGTGCCAGCAGGTTCTCGAACACCGGGGAGCTGTTTTTT. V gene TRBV6-5 combines with J gene TRBJ2-2; no clear D gene. V lost 6 bases and J lost 0, with 5 bases in between. The CDR3 has 13 residues. Looked up from germline, CDR1 is MNHEY and CDR2 is SVGAGI.

At least ten counts were recorded for this clonotype. The V and J genes are TRBV20-1 and TRBJ2-7; possibly TRBD1 for D (6 bases). The CDR3 consists of 14 residues. Germline V CDR1 and CDR2: DFQATT, SNEGSKA (reference sequence). The V end lost 5 bases, the J end lost 5 bases, and 19 bases lay between the germline ends. The CDR3 sequence is CSAQRGQGPDEQYF. The CDR3 DNA reads TGCAGTGCTCAGAGGGGACAAGGGCCGGACGAGCAGTACTTC.

The J gene is TRBJ1-5, the V gene TRBV12-3 or TRBV12-4, with 7 nucleotides matching TRBD1. With 6 bases clipped from V and 5 bases from J, the junction kept 7 bases outside the gene matches. The CDR3 is made up of 14 amino acids. The CDR3 is CASSTRDSDQPQHF. CDR3 nucleotide sequence: TGTGCCAGCAGCACCCGGGACAGTGATCAGCCCCAGCATTTT.

The rearrangement joins TRBV30 to TRBJ1-6; D ambiguous. The V end was cut by 2 bases, the J end by 7 bases, with 6 bases between. CDR1 GTSNPN and CDR2 SVGIG come from the germline V gene (reference sequence). The CDR3 consists of 12 residues. CDR3 amino acids: CAWSMRNSPLHF. In DNA, the CDR3 is TGTGCCTGGAGTATGAGGAATTCACCCCTCCACTTT.

Many counts were recorded for this clonotype. The rearrangement joins TRBV4-2 to TRBJ1-2; D uncertain. The CDR3 is 15 amino acids. Deletions cut 0 bases from V and 2 bases from J, with 10 bases between. Looked up from germline, CDR1 is LGHNA and CDR2 is YNFKEQ. Here the CDR3 DNA reads TGTGCCAGCAGCCAAGAAGCCGCGTCAAACTATGGCTACACCTTC. It codes for CASSQEAASNYGYTF.

This clonotype was recorded at least ten times. CDR3 in DNA: TGTGCCAGCAGTTTAGGGCCTTCCGGGGAGCTGTTTTTT. The encoded protein is CASSLGPSGELFF. V and J are TRBV12-3 or TRBV12-4 and TRBJ2-2; D is unresolved. V was pared by 1 base and J by 6 bases, with 6 bases between. This CDR3 is 13 amino acids long.

To note about this clonotype: A much larger clonotype is one base distant, so this may be a read error. The V and J genes are TRBV10-1 and TRBJ1-1, with 7 bases that match TRBD1. The CDR3 sequence is 14 residues long. Germline assignment: CDR1 WNHNN and CDR2 SYGVQD (reference sequence). The CDR3 nucleotides are TGCGCCAGCAGGAGAGGGGGCTCGAACACTGAAGCTTGCTTT. This sequence encodes CASRRGGSNTEACF.

This clonotype appeared many times. CDR3: CSVVDWGTNTEAFF. CDR3 nucleotides: TGCAGCGTGGTTGACTGGGGGACGAACACTGAAGCTTTCTTT. This chain connects TRBV29-1 to TRBJ1-1; tentatively, D is TRBD1 (5 bases). This CDR3 is built from 14 residues. Trimming pared 6 bases from V and 1 base from J, leaving 15 bases between. The germline V gene encodes CDR1 SQVTM and CDR2 ANQGSEA.

This clonotype was found many times. This rearrangement joins TRBV6-1 to TRBJ1-2, with D unresolved. Germline CDR1 MNHNS, CDR2 SASEGT. This CDR3 has 14 amino acids. V lost 6 bases, J lost 10 bases, and 21 bases lay in between. The DNA of the CDR3 is TGTGCCAGCAGCCGAGATTACAGAGCTAGGGACTACACCTTC. Protein product: CASSRDYRARDYTF.

This clonotype came up many times. The DNA for the CDR3 is TGTGCCAGCAGCTTTATCGGGAAGACCCAGTACTTC. Translating it yields CASSFIGKTQYF. The rearrangement links TRBV7-2 to TRBJ2-5; possible D gene TRBD2, 5 bases. The CDR3 is 12 residues long. Germline values: CDR1 SGHTA, CDR2 FQGNSA. The ends were cut back, 3 bases at V and 6 bases at J, with 8 bases in the middle.